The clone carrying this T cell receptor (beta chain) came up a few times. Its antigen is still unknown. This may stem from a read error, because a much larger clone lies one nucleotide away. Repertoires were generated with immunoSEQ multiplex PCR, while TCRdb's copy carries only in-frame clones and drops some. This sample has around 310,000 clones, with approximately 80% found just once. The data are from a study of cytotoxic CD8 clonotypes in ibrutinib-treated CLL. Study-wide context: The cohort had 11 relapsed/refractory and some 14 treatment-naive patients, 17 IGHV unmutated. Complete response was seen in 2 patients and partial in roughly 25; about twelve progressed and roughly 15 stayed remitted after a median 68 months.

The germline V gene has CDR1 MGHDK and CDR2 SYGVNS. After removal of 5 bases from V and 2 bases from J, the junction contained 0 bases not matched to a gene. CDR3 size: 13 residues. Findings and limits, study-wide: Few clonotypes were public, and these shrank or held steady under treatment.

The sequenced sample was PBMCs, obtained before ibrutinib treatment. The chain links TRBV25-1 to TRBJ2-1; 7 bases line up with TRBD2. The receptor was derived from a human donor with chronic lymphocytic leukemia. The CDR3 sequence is CASSSGTYNEQFF. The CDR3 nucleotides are TGTGCCAGCAGTAGCGGGACCTACAATGAGCAGTTCTTC.